These T cell receptor beta chains were read from a single sample in a study of OX40 agonist ivuxolimab in advanced cancers. The method was immunoSEQ multiplex PCR; TCRdb's version includes in-frame clones alone and lacks a portion of them. The sample lists fewer than 30,000 clones; approximately 86% were seen once. The source material was CD4+ or CD8+ T cells sorted from blood, sampled in a trial of the OX40 agonist ivuxolimab. The receptors stem from an adult with an advanced solid tumor such as melanoma, head and neck, liver or kidney cancer. The CDR3 runs from the conserved cysteine through the conserved F or W. The D gene is left open where the match is weak. The size of a clone is reported for some rows only, either as once, few or many, or as a class for expanded clones.

>TRBJ2-1|NA|TRBV27|medium-sized
TGTGCCAGCGGGCACCCGAGCTCCTACAATGAGCAGTTCTTC
CASGHPSSYNEQFF
>TRBJ2-1|NA|TRBV4-1|NA
TGCGCCAGCAGCCAAGAACAGGGAGGCAATGAGCAGTTCTTC
CASSQEQGGNEQFF
>TRBJ1-2|TRBD1|TRBV27|NA
TGTGCCAGCAGTCGGACAGGGGGACTTGGCTACACCTTC
CASSRTGGLGYTF
>TRBJ2-7|TRBD2|TRBV6-1|NA
TGTGCCATCGTAGCGGGTTTAGGCTACGAGCAGTACTTC
CAIVAGLGYEQYF
>TRBJ2-7|TRBD1|TRBV27|NA
TGTGCCAGCAGTCCCAGAGACAGGGCCGACGAGCAGTACTTC
CASSPRDRADEQYF
>TRBJ2-2|NA|TRBV5-1|NA
TGCGCCAGCAGCTTGTACGGGGGCAGCACCGGGGAGCTGTTTTTT
CASSLYGGSTGELFF
>TRBJ2-5|NA|TRBV2|NA
TGTGCCAGCAGTCGACTAGGGGGGGGCCAAGAGACCCAGTACTTC
CASSRLGGGQETQYF
>TRBJ1-1|NA|TRBV14|NA
TGTGCCAGCAGCCAAGTGGGCGGGAACACTGAAGCTTTCTTT
CASSQVGGNTEAFF
>TRBJ2-7|NA|TRBV5-6|NA
TGTGCCAGCAGCCTACTATACCTAGTGGAGCAGTACTTC
CASSLLYLVEQYF
>TRBJ1-3|NA|TRBV30|few
TGTGCCTGGAGGGGGACAAGACTCTTCTCTGGAAACACCATATATTTT
CAWRGTRLFSGNTIYF